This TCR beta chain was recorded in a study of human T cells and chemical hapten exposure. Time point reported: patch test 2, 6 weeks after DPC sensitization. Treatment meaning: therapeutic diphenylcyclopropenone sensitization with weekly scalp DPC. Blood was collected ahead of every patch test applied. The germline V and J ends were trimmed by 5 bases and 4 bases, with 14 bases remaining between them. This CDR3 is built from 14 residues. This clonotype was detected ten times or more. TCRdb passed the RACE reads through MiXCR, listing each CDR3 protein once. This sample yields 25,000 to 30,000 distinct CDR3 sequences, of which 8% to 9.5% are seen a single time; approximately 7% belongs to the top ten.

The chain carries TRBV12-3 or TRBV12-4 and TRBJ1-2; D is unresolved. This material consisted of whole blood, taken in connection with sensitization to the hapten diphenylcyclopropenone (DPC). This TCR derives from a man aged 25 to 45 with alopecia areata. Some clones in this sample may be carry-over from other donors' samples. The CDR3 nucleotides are TGTGCCAGCAGTGCGTCTCTGGATTCCTATGGCTACACCTTC. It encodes CASSASLDSYGYTF.